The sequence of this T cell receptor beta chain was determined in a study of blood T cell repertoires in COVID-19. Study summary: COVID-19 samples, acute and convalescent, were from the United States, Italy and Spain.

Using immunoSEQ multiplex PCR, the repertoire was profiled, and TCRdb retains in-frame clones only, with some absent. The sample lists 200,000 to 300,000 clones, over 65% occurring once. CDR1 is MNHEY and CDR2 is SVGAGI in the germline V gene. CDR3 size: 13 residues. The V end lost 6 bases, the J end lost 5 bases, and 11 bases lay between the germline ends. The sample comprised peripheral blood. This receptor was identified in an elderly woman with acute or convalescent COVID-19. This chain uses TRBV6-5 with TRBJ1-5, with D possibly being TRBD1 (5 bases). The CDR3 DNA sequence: TGTGCCAGCAGCGACAGAGGAGATCAGCCCCAGCATTTT. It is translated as CASSDRGDQPQHF.